The 18 T cell receptor beta chains presented below share a single source sample, sequenced in a study of untreated major depressive disorder. Some clones are missing from TCRdb's copy, which holds only in-frame ones; the method was immunoSEQ multiplex PCR. This table has nearly 20,000 clones, about 84% appearing once. Material: CD4+ T cells from PBMCs. Source of these receptors: a woman aged 25 to 39 in good health.

The chain joins TRBV5-4 to TRBJ2-5; the match to TRBD2 covers 8 bases. Germline lookup yields CDR1 SGHNT and CDR2 YYREEE (reference sequence). The ends lost 4 bases at V and 5 bases at J; junction bases unmatched: 10. The CDR3 runs to 15 residues. The CDR3 reads CASSPGLAGYETQYF. The CDR3 bases are TGTGCCAGCAGCCCAGGGTTAGCGGGATACGAGACCCAGTACTTC. The variable domain in full, with the rest retrieved from reference TRBV5-4 and TRBJ2-5, is ETGVTQSPTHLIKTRGQQVTLRCSSQSGHNTVSWYQQALGQGPQFIFQYYREEENGRGNFPPRFSGLQFPNYSSELNVNALELDDSALYLCASSPGLAGYETQYFGPGTRLLVL.

This CDR3 is CASSIGLAGGSYNEQFF. Here the CDR3 DNA reads TGCGCCAGCAGCATAGGACTAGCGGGAGGATCCTACAATGAGCAGTTCTTC. This sequence joins TRBV5-1 and TRBJ2-1, with TRBD2 matching 14 bases. This CDR3 region has 17 residues. V lost 4 bases, J lost 1 base, and 4 bases stayed unmatched. The germline V gene encodes CDR1 SGHRS and CDR2 YFSETQ.

The J gene is TRBJ2-5, the V gene TRBV2; 10 bases agree with TRBD1. The V gene's germline CDR1 is SNHLY and CDR2 FYNNEI. The CDR3 length is 14 residues. The trim removed 5 bases at V and 4 bases at J, leaving 4 bases unmatched. The CDR3 region has the DNA TGTGCCAGCAGTAGGGACAGGGGAGGAGAGACCCAGTACTTC. This encodes CASSRDRGGETQYF.

The chain links TRBV27 to TRBJ2-3; D gene uncertain. V was trimmed by 5 bases and J by 4 bases, leaving 13 bases between them. The germline V gene encodes CDR1 MNHEY and CDR2 SMNVEV (reference sequence). The CDR3 is 14 residues long. CDR3 in DNA: TGTGCCAGCAGTCCCGTCTCCACAGCAGATACGCAGTATTTT. Protein product: CASSPVSTADTQYF.

The chain uses TRBV7-2 and TRBJ2-5; 7 bases are a match to TRBD1. This CDR3 spans 14 amino acids. The germline CDR1 and CDR2 sequences are SGHTA and FQGNSA. J was trimmed by 5 bases and V by 7 bases; bases with no gene match: 10. CDR3 loop: CASNLQGLEETQYF. The CDR3 DNA sequence: TGTGCCAGCAATTTACAGGGGCTTGAGGAGACCCAGTACTTC.

V gene TRBV7-2 combines with J gene TRBJ2-5; D might be TRBD1 or TRBD2, each matching 6 bases. CDR3 length: 15 residues. Germline CDR1 is SGHTA and CDR2 is FQGNSA. The V end lost 2 bases, the J end lost 4 bases, and 14 bases lay between the germline ends. The CDR3 nucleotides read TGTGCCAGCAGCTTATTCGGGGGCGAAAGAGAGACCCAGTACTTC. It yields the protein CASSLFGGERETQYF.

This rearrangement joins TRBV19 to TRBJ1-2, with 9 nucleotides matching TRBD1. Germline assignment: CDR1 LNHDA and CDR2 SQIVND (reference sequence). The CDR3 is 14 residues long. After removal of 3 bases from V and 8 bases from J, the junction contained 7 bases not matched to a gene. The CDR3 DNA sequence: TGTGCCAGTAGTATGGGGGACAGGGCTTACGGCTACACCTTC. It is translated as CASSMGDRAYGYTF. Variable domain in full (rest from reference TRBV19 and TRBJ1-2): DGGITQSPKYLFRKEGQNVTLSCEQNLNHDAMYWYRQDPGQGLRLIYYSQIVNDFQKGDIAEGYSVSREKKESFPLTVTSAQKNPTAFYLCASSMGDRAYGYTFGSGTRLTVV.

CDR3 coding DNA: TGTGCCAGCAGCTTAGATGCAGGGTTCAATCAGCCCCAGCATTTT. Its protein product is CASSLDAGFNQPQHF. This sequence joins TRBV7-2 and TRBJ1-5; TRBD1 is a possible D gene (5 bases). Germline values: CDR1 SGHTA, CDR2 FQGNSA. Trimming stripped 1 base from V and 3 bases from J, with 10 bases between. This CDR3 comprises 15 residues.

J is TRBJ2-5 and V is TRBV18, with TRBD2 matching 9 bases. This CDR3 contains 15 residues. Germline-derived CDR1 and CDR2 are KGHSH and LQKENI. With 6 bases clipped from V and 3 bases from J, the junction kept 8 bases outside the gene matches. The CDR3 sequence: CASSILAGLKETQYF. For the CDR3, the DNA is TGTGCCAGCTCGATACTAGCGGGTTTAAAAGAGACCCAGTACTTC.

The genes are TRBV15 and TRBJ2-2; D is undetermined. Germline V gene lookup returns CDR1 LNHNV and CDR2 YYDKDF (reference sequence). CDR3 size: 19 residues. Trimming pared 0 bases from V and 5 bases from J, leaving 22 bases between. Here the CDR3 reads CATSRDQFKGLTATGELFF. CDR3 nucleotides: TGTGCCACCAGCAGAGATCAGTTTAAGGGCCTTACGGCGACCGGGGAGCTGTTTTTT.

The chain joins TRBV19 to TRBJ1-4; possibly TRBD1 for D (5 bases). V lost 3 bases to trimming and J lost 3 bases, with 14 bases between them. The germline CDR1 and CDR2 sequences are LNHDA and SQIVND (reference sequence). The CDR3 sequence is 16 residues long. For the CDR3, the DNA is TGTGCCAGTAGTATGGGGACGCAGACCTCTAATGAAAAACTGTTTTTT. This gives the protein CASSMGTQTSNEKLFF.

This clone was seen more than once but under ten times. V usage is TRBV15 and J usage is TRBJ1-6, with 7 bases lining up with TRBD1. This CDR3 region has 15 residues. Germline-derived CDR1 and CDR2 are LNHNV and YYDKDF (reference sequence). The V and J ends lost 4 bases and 7 bases, in that order; junction bases with no gene match: 7. CDR3 in amino acids: CATSKMGQRNSPLHF. The CDR3 nucleotides read TGTGCCACCAGCAAAATGGGACAGCGCAATTCACCCCTCCACTTT. Based on the CDR3 plus reference TRBV15 and TRBJ1-6, the full variable domain is DAMVIQNPRYQVTQFGKPVTLSCSQTLNHNVMYWYQQKSSQAPKLLFHYYDKDFNNEADTPDNFQSRRPNTSFCFLDIRSPGLGDTAMYLCATSKMGQRNSPLHFGNGTRLTVT.

This chain links TRBV7-9 with TRBJ2-5; TRBD2 is a possible D gene (5 bases). This CDR3 region has 14 residues. V was trimmed by 3 bases and J by 2 bases, leaving 10 bases between them. CDR1 is SEHNR, CDR2 FQNEAQ, per germline (reference sequence). CDR3 DNA: TGTGCCAGCAGCTTGCTAGCCTTACAAGAGACCCAGTACTTC. Protein: CASSLLALQETQYF.

This clone was observed once. This chain's CDR3 is CASSLAGRGSQGYTF. In DNA form, the CDR3 reads TGTGCCAGCAGCTTGGCCGGGCGGGGCTCGCAAGGCTACACCTTC. V gene TRBV5-4 combines with J gene TRBJ1-2; D perhaps matches TRBD1 (5 bases). V was trimmed by 0 bases and J by 8 bases, leaving 17 bases between them. The germline V gene has CDR1 SGHNT and CDR2 YYREEE (reference sequence). The CDR3 extends over 15 amino acids.

This clone was observed once. The chain uses TRBV4-2 and TRBJ2-1; D gene unclear. Trimming pared 2 bases from V and 4 bases from J, leaving 6 bases between. The CDR3 has 13 amino acids. In germline, CDR1 is LGHNA, CDR2 YNFKEQ. CDR3 coding DNA: TGTGCCAGCAGCCAAAGCCTTTACAATGAGCAGTTCTTC. Amino acid sequence: CASSQSLYNEQFF.

This chain connects TRBV18 to TRBJ2-7; D perhaps matches TRBD2 (5 bases). Germline V gene lookup returns CDR1 KGHSH and CDR2 LQKENI. Trimming removed 1 base at V and 0 bases at J, with 7 bases between. The CDR3 contains 14 residues. The CDR3 sequence is CASSPQRASYEQYF. As DNA, the CDR3 is TGTGCCAGCTCACCACAGAGGGCCTCCTACGAGCAGTACTTC.

The gene calls are TRBV28 and TRBJ2-7, with 11 bases matching TRBD1. CDR3 length: 15 residues. Germline V CDR1 and CDR2: MDHEN, SYDVKM. V lost 6 bases and J lost 0; bases outside the gene matches: 4. CDR3: CASRTGQGASYEQYF. Here the CDR3 DNA reads TGTGCCAGCAGGACTGGACAGGGGGCCTCCTACGAGCAGTACTTC.

This clone was seen more than once but under ten times. The rearrangement uses TRBV5-6 and TRBJ1-6; D unresolved. There are 14 residues in the CDR3. Looked up from germline, CDR1 is SGHDT and CDR2 is YYEEEE. Trimming left V 1 base short and J 6 bases short, with 8 bases between. DNA for the CDR3: TGTGCCAGCAGCTTGAATATGGGTAATTCACCCCTCCACTTT. This codes for CASSLNMGNSPLHF.